These 2 T cell receptor beta chains were all obtained from the same sample, sequenced in a study of Ad26.COV2.S vaccination and SARS-CoV-2 variants. Treatment given: roughly 20 received Ad26.COV2.S at low or high dose, single or two shots; about 5 received placebo; per-sample allocation not given. Material that was analyzed had been drawn on day 63 after the first vaccine or placebo injection. Assay: immunoSEQ multiplex PCR; the TCRdb copy retains only in-frame clones and omits some. The table has 360,000 or so clones, about nine tenths seen once. The sequencing here drew on peripheral blood, taken in a trial of Ad26.COV2.S vaccine versus placebo. The source of these receptors is a person between 18 and 59 years old who received the Ad26.COV2.S COVID-19 vaccine or a placebo.

The chain carries TRBV4-1 and TRBJ1-1; D is undetermined. Germline V gives CDR1 MGHRA, CDR2 YSYEKL. Trimming took 0 bases from V and 1 from J, leaving 9 bases between them. This CDR3 is 15 amino acids long. CDR3 sequence (DNA): TGCGCCAGCAGCCAAGATGGACTCAAGAACACTGAAGCTTTCTTT. It specifies CASSQDGLKNTEAFF.

The chain links TRBV5-6 to TRBJ2-5; tentatively, D is TRBD2 (7 bases). Germline V gene sequence: CDR1 SGHDT, CDR2 YYEEEE. The CDR3 runs 14 residues. With 5 bases removed from V and 4 bases from J, the gap between germline ends came to 15 bases. In DNA form, the CDR3 reads TGTGCCAGCAGTTTTACAGGGAGGGCAGAGACCCAGTACTTC. Translating it yields CASSFTGRAETQYF.